This T cell receptor beta chain was captured by sequencing in a study of T-cell memory formation after mild COVID-19. The CDR3 runs 15 residues. Germline assignment: CDR1 LGHDT and CDR2 YNNKEL (reference sequence). The ends were cut back, 1 base at V and 3 bases at J, with 11 bases in the middle. Using its own MiXCR run on the 5' RACE reads, TCRdb lists one record per CDR3 protein. Of a few hundred thousand distinct CDR3 sequences listed, roughly an eighth are singletons. A remark on this clonotype: Its antigen is as yet unknown.

Broader study findings: Several responding clones turned up in pre-infection memory, indicating that cross-reactive memory may have taken part.

The V call is TRBV3-1, the J call TRBJ2-3; D may be TRBD2 (6 bases). The source is a man younger than 30 who had mild COVID-19 (a few samples of this study predate the infection). Cell type and time point are not known. Sequenced input: PBMCs or a T cell subset sorted from them (not recorded which). CDR3 in amino acids: CASSQGFGRTDTQYF. In DNA form, the CDR3 reads TGTGCCAGCAGCCAAGGATTCGGGAGAACAGATACGCAGTATTTT.